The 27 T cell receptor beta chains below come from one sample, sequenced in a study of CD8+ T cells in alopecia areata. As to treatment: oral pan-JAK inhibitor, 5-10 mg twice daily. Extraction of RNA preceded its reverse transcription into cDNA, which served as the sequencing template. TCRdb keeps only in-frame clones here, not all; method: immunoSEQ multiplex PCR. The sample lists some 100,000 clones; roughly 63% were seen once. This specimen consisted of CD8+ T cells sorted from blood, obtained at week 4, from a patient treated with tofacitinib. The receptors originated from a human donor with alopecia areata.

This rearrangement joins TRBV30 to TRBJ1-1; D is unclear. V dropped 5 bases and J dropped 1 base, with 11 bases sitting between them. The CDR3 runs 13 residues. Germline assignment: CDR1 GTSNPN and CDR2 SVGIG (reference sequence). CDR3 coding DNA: TGTGCCTGGCGGTATGGGCAGAACACTGAAGCTTTCTTT. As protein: CAWRYGQNTEAFF.

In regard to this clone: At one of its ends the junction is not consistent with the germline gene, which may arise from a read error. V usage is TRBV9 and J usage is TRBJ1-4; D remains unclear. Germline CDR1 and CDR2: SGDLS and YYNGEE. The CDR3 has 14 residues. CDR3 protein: CASSVGGGLEKLFF. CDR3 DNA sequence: TGTGCCAGTAGCGTAGGTGGCGGGCTTGAAAAACTGTTTTTT.

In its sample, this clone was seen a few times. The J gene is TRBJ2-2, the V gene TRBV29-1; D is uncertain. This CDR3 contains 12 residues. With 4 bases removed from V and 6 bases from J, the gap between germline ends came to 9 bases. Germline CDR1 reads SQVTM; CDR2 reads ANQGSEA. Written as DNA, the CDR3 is TGCAGCGTTGTTGGAGCGCCCGGGGAGCTGTTTTTT. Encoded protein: CSVVGAPGELFF.

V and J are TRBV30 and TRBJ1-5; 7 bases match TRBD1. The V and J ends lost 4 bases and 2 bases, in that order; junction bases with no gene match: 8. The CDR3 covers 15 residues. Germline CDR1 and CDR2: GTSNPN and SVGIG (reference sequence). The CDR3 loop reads CAWTPGGLGNQPQHF. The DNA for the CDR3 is TGTGCCTGGACCCCAGGGGGGTTGGGCAATCAGCCCCAGCATTTT.

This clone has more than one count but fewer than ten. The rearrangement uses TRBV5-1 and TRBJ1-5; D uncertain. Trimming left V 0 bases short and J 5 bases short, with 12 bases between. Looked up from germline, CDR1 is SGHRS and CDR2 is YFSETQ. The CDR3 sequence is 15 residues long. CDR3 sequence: CASSLGQGVDQPQHF. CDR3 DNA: TGCGCCAGCAGCTTGGGTCAAGGTGTGGATCAGCCCCAGCATTTT. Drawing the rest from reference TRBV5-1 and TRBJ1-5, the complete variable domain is KAGVTQTPRYLIKTRGQQVTLSCSPISGHRSVSWYQQTPGQGLQFLFEYFSETQRNKGNFPGRFSGRQFSNSRSEMNVSTLELGDSALYLCASSLGQGVDQPQHFGDGTRLSIL.

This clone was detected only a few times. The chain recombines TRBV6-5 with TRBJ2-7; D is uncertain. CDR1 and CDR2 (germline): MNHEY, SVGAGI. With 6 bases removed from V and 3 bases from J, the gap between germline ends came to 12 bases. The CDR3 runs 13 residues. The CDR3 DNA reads TGTGCCAGCAGGGCAGGTAGATACTACGAGCAGTACTTC. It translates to CASRAGRYYEQYF.

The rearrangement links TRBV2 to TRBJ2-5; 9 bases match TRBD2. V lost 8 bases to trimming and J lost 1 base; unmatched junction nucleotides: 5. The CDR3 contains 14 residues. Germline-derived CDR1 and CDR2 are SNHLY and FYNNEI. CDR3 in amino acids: CASGISGGQETQYF. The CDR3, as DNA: TGTGCCAGCGGGATTAGCGGGGGCCAAGAGACCCAGTACTTC.

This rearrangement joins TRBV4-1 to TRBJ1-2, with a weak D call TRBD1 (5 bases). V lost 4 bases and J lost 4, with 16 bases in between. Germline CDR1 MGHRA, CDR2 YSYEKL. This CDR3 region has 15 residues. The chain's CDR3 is CASSLRQTSPYGYTF. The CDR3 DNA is TGCGCCAGCAGCCTTCGACAGACCTCCCCCTATGGCTACACCTTC.

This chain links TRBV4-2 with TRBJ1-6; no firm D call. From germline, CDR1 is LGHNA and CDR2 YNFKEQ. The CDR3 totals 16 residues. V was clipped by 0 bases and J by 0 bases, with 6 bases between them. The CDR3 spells CASSQDAASYNSPLHF. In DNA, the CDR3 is TGTGCCAGCAGCCAAGACGCCGCCTCCTATAATTCACCCCTCCACTTT.

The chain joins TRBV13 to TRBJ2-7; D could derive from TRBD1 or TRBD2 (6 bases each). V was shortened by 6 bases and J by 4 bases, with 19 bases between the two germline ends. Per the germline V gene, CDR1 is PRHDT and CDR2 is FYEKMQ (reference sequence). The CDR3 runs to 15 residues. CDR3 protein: CASSFQGSGRYEQYF. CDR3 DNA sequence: TGTGCCAGCAGTTTCCAGGGGAGCGGGCGATACGAGCAGTACTTC.

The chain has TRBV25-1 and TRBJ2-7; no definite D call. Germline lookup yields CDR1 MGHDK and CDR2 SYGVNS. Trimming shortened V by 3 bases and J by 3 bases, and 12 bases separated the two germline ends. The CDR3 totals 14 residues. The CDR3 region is CASSDSYGDYEQYF. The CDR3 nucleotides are TGTGCCAGCAGTGACAGCTACGGAGACTACGAGCAGTACTTC.

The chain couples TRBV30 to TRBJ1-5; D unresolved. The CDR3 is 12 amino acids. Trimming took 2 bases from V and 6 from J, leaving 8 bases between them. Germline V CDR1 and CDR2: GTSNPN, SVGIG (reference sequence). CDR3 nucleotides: TGTGCCTGGAGTCCCTTTGGTCAGCCCCAGCATTTT. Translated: CAWSPFGQPQHF.

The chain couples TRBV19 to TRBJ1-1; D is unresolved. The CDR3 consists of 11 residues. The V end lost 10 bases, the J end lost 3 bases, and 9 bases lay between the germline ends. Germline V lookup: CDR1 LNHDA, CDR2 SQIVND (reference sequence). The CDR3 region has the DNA TGTGCCATCATTGGCGACACTGAAGCTTTCTTT. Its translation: CAIIGDTEAFF.

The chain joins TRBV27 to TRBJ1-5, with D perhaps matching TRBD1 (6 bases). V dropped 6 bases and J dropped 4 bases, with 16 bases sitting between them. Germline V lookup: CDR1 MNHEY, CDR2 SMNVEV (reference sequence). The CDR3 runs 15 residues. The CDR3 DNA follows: TGTGCCAGCAGCCTCCAGGGGAGGGGAAATCAGCCCCAGCATTTT. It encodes CASSLQGRGNQPQHF.

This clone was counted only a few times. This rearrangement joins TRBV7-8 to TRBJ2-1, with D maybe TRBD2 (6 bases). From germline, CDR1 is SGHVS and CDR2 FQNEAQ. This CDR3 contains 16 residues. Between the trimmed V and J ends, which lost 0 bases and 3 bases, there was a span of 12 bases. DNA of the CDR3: TGTGCCAGCAGCTTAGCGGAGGGAGATAACTACAATGAGCAGTTCTTC. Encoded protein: CASSLAEGDNYNEQFF.

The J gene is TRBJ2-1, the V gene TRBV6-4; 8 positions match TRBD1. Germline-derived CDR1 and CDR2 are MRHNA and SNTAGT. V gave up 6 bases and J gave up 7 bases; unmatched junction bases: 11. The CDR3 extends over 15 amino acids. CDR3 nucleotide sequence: TGTGCCAGCAGCACCCAGGGGGCTGGGGGGAATGAGCAGTTCTTC. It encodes CASSTQGAGGNEQFF.

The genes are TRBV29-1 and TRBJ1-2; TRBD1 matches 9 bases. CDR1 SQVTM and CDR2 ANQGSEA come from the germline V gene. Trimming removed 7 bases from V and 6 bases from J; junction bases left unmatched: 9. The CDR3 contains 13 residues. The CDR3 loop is CSARTGQGDGYTF. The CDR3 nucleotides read TGCAGCGCGAGGACGGGACAGGGAGATGGCTACACCTTC.

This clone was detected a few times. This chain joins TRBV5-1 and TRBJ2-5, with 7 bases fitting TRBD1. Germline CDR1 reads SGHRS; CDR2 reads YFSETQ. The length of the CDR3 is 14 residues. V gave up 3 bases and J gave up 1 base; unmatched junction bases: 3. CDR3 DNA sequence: TGCGCCAGCAGCTCCTGGACAGGCCAAGAGACCCAGTACTTC. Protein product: CASSSWTGQETQYF.

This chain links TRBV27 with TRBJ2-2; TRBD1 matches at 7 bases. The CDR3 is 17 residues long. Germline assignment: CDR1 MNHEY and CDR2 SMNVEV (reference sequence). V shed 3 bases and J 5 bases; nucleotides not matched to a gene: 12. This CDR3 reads CASSLIPGQRRTGELFF. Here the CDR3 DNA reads TGTGCCAGCAGTTTGATTCCGGGACAGCGGAGAACCGGGGAGCTGTTTTTT.

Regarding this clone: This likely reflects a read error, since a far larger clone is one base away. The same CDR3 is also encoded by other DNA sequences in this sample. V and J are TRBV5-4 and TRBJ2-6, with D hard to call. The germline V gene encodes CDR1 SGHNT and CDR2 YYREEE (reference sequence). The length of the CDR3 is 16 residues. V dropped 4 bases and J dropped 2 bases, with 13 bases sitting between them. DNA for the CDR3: TGTGCCAGCAGCCAAGATCTAGGGACTGGGGCCAACGTCCTGACTTTC. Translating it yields CASSQDLGTGANVLTF. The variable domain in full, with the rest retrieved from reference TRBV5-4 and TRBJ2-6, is ETGVTQSPTHLIKTRGQQVTLRCSSQSGHNTVSWYQQALGQGPQFIFQYYREEENGRGNFPPRFSGLQFPNYSSELNVNALELDDSALYLCASSQDLGTGANVLTFGAGSRLTVL.

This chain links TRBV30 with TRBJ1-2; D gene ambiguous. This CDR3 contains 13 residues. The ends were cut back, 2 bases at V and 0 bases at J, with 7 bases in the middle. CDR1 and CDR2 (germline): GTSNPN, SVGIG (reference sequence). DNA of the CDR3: TGTGCCTGGAGTCCCCGGGCTAACTATGGCTACACCTTC. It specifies CAWSPRANYGYTF.

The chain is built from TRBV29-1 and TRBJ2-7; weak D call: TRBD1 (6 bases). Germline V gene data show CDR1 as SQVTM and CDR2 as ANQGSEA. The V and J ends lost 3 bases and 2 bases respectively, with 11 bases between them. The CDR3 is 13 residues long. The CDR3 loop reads CSVDTGDTYEQYF. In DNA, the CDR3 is TGCAGCGTTGATACCGGGGACACCTACGAGCAGTACTTC.

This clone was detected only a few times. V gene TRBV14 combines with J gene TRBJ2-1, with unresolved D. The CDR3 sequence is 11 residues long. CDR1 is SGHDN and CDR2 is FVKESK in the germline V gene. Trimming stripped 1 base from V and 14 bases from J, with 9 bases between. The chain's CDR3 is CASSQAKWKFF. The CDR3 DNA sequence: TGTGCCAGCAGCCAAGCGAAATGGAAGTTCTTC.

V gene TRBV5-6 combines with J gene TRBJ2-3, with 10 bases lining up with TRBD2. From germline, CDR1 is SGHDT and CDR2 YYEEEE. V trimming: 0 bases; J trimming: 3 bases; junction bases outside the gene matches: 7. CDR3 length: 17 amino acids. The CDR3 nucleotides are TGTGCCAGCAGCTTGGAAGGCCCAGCGGGGGGGACAGATACGCAGTATTTT. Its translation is CASSLEGPAGGTDTQYF.

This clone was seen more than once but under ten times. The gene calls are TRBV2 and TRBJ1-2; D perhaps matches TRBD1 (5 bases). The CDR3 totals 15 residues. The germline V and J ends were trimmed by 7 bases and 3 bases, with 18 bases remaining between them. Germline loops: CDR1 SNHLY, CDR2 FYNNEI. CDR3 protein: CASTDGPGVDYGYTF. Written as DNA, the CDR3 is TGTGCCAGCACCGATGGGCCGGGGGTCGACTATGGCTACACCTTC.

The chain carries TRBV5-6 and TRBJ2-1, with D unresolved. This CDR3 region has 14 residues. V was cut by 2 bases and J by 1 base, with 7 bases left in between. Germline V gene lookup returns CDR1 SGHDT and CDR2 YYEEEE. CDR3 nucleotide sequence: TGTGCCAGCAGCTTAGCGAGTTCCTACAATGAGCAGTTCTTC. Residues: CASSLASSYNEQFF.

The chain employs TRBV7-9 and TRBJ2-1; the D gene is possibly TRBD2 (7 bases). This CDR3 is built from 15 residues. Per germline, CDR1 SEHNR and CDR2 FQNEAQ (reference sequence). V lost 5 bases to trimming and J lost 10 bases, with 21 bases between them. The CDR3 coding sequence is TGTGCCAGCAGCCCTGAGGGGGACTACCCGACAGAGCAGTTCTTC. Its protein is CASSPEGDYPTEQFF.